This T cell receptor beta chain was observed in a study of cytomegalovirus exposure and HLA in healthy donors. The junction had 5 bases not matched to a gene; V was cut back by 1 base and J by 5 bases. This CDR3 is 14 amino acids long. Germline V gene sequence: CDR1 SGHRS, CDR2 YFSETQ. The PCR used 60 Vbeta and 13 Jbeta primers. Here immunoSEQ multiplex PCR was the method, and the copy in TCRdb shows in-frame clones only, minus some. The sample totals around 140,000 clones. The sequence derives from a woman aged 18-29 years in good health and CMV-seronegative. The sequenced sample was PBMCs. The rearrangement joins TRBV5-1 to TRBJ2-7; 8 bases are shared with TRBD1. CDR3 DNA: TGCGCCAGCAGCTTGATGGGACAGGCCCACGAGCAGTACTTC. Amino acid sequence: CASSLMGQAHEQYF.